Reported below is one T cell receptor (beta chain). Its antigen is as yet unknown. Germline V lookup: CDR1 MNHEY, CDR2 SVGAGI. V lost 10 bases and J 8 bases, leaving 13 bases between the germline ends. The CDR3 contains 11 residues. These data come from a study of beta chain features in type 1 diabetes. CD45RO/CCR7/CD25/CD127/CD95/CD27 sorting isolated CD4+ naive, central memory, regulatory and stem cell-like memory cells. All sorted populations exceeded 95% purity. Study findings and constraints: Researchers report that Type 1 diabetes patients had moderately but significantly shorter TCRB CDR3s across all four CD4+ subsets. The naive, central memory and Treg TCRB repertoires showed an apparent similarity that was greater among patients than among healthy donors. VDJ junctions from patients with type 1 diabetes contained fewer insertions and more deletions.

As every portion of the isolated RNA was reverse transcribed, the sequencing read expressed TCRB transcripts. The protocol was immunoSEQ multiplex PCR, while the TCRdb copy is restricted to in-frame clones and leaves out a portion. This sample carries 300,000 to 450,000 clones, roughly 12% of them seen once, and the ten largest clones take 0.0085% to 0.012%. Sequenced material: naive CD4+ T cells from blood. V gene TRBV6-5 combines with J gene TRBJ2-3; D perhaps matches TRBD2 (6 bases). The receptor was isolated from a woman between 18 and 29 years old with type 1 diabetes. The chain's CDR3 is CATSSGVTQYF. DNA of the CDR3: TGTGCCACATCGTCGGGGGTTACGCAGTATTTT.